A single sample gave rise to the 21 T cell receptor beta chains below, sequenced in a study of T cell responses to AZD1222 COVID-19 vaccine. Repertoires were generated with immunoSEQ multiplex PCR, while TCRdb's copy carries only in-frame clones and drops some. Of some 120,000 clones listed, 92% were seen once; the top ten hold around 1.5%. The sequences come from peripheral blood, collected 28 days after the second AZD1222 dose. The receptors here all came from an adult who received the AZD1222 COVID-19 vaccine.

This sequence joins TRBV5-1 and TRBJ2-5; 11 nucleotides align to TRBD2. Trimming took 1 base from V and 7 from J; bases not matched to a gene: 3. Germline CDR1 and CDR2: SGHRS and YFSETQ. There are 14 residues in the CDR3. The CDR3 DNA is TGCGCCAGCAGCTTGACTAGCGGGAGTGTGACCCAGTACTTC. Protein product: CASSLTSGSVTQYF.

The CDR3 loop reads CASSGGTGPYNEQFF. In DNA form, the CDR3 reads TGTGCCAGCTCTGGGGGGACAGGGCCCTACAATGAGCAGTTCTTC. The genes are TRBV7-3 and TRBJ2-1; TRBD1 agrees at 9 bases. CDR1 is SGHTA and CDR2 is FQGTGA in the germline V gene. The CDR3 is 15 amino acids. The trim removed 8 bases at V and 2 bases at J, leaving 7 bases unmatched.

This rearrangement joins TRBV29-1 to TRBJ1-4; 8 bases map to TRBD1. With V trimmed by 4 bases and J by 8 bases, 6 bases remained unmatched. Germline loops: CDR1 SQVTM, CDR2 ANQGSEA. There are 13 residues in the CDR3. CDR3 sequence reads: CSVAGPGGEKLFF. The CDR3 region has the DNA TGCAGCGTTGCAGGGCCAGGGGGCGAAAAACTGTTTTTT.

Only a few counts were recorded for this clone. The chain recombines TRBV7-2 with TRBJ1-2; 7 bases agree with TRBD1. Trimming cost V 1 base and J 8 bases; bases outside gene matches: 7. The CDR3 covers 14 residues. Germline V gene data show CDR1 as SGHTA and CDR2 as FQGNSA. CDR3 in amino acids: CASSLDVRDRGYTF. The CDR3 DNA is TGTGCCAGCAGCTTAGATGTTAGGGACAGAGGCTACACCTTC.

V usage is TRBV6-5 and J usage is TRBJ1-4, with unresolved D. Per the germline V gene, CDR1 is MNHEY and CDR2 is SVGAGI. The V end was cut by 0 bases, the J end by 8 bases, with 16 bases between. This CDR3 is built from 16 residues. CDR3 amino acids: CASSYSAGPTGEKLFF. The CDR3 nucleotides read TGTGCCAGCAGTTACTCAGCCGGCCCGACGGGGGAAAAACTGTTTTTT.

The chain recombines TRBV7-9 with TRBJ2-7, with 11 bases aligning to TRBD2. The CDR3 loop spans 16 amino acids. J was trimmed by 5 bases and V by 3 bases; bases with no gene match: 9. Germline V lookup: CDR1 SEHNR, CDR2 FQNEAQ (reference sequence). CDR3 protein: CASSFPRLAGRNEQYF. Here the CDR3 DNA reads TGTGCCAGCAGCTTCCCTCGACTAGCGGGAAGGAACGAGCAGTACTTC.

CDR3 amino acids: CASSLAPQDRQFF. CDR3 coding DNA: TGTGCCAGCAGCTTAGCTCCCCAGGACAGGCAGTTCTTC. The gene calls are TRBV7-2 and TRBJ2-1; perhaps TRBD1 as D (6 bases). Trimming removed 0 bases from V and 12 bases from J, with 12 bases in between. This CDR3 comprises 13 residues. Looked up from germline, CDR1 is SGHTA and CDR2 is FQGNSA.

This rearrangement joins TRBV28 to TRBJ1-5, with D perhaps TRBD1 (6 bases). Germline CDR1 MDHEN, CDR2 SYDVKM. The CDR3 is 15 amino acids. Trimming pared 5 bases from V and 8 bases from J, leaving 19 bases between. DNA of the CDR3: TGTGCCAGCAGTACCCCGGGACAAGGGATGGAGCCCCAGCATTTT. Its protein is CASSTPGQGMEPQHF.

The chain combines TRBV28 with TRBJ2-7; 9 nucleotides line up with TRBD2. Trimming at V came to 2 bases and at J to 5 bases, leaving 7 bases not matched to a gene. The length of the CDR3 is 15 residues. Per germline, CDR1 MDHEN and CDR2 SYDVKM. CDR3 nucleotides: TGTGCCAGCAGTTTAGACGCGGGAGGGCCCCACGAGCAGTACTTC. Translation gives CASSLDAGGPHEQYF.

The chain employs TRBV30 and TRBJ1-5, with D unclear. This CDR3 spans 10 amino acids. From germline, CDR1 is GTSNPN and CDR2 SVGIG (reference sequence). V was clipped by 8 bases and J by 7 bases, with 9 bases between them. The CDR3 is CAPRAQPQHF. CDR3 bases: TGTGCCCCTCGGGCCCAGCCCCAGCATTTT.

The chain combines TRBV29-1 with TRBJ1-4; possible D gene TRBD1, 5 bases. This CDR3 region has 13 residues. Per the germline V gene, CDR1 is SQVTM and CDR2 is ANQGSEA. The V gene lost 2 bases and the J gene lost 8 bases, with 12 bases spanning the gap. The CDR3 reads CSVESGGDEKLFF. DNA for the CDR3: TGCAGCGTTGAAAGCGGGGGTGACGAAAAACTGTTTTTT.

This clone was seen a single time. The rearrangement uses TRBV7-8 and TRBJ1-3; D is unclear. The CDR3 sequence is 16 residues long. Germline CDR1 reads SGHVS; CDR2 reads FQNEAQ. Trimming took off 0 bases at V and 0 bases at J, with 9 bases between the two ends. Here the CDR3 DNA reads TGTGCCAGCAGCTTAGCGATGGCCGGCTCTGGAAACACCATATATTTT. Amino acid sequence: CASSLAMAGSGNTIYF.

The chain links TRBV3-1 (or the pseudogene TRBV3-2) to TRBJ2-1, with 7 bases that match TRBD1. The CDR3 has 14 residues. Trimming took 6 bases from V and 6 from J; bases not matched to a gene: 8. Germline values: CDR1 LGHDT, CDR2 YNNKEL (reference sequence). The CDR3 spells CASRGGDSSNEQFF. The CDR3 nucleotides are TGTGCCAGCAGGGGTGGGGACAGCAGCAATGAGCAGTTCTTC.

The chain employs TRBV28 and TRBJ1-2; 8 bases align to TRBD1. There are 17 residues in the CDR3. The J segment lost 2 bases and the V segment lost 3 bases, leaving 11 bases of the junction unmatched. CDR1 and CDR2 from the germline V gene are MDHEN and SYDVKM. This CDR3 is CASSFLARDRSNYGYTF. DNA for the CDR3: TGTGCCAGCAGTTTTTTGGCCCGGGACAGGTCAAACTATGGCTACACCTTC.

The chain combines TRBV5-1 with TRBJ1-2, with D perhaps matching TRBD1 (5 bases). V was shortened by 4 bases and J by 2 bases, with 18 bases between the two germline ends. Per the germline V gene, CDR1 is SGHRS and CDR2 is YFSETQ. This CDR3 has 16 residues. CDR3 in DNA: TGCGCCAGCAGCACACTGGTGGGACTGAGCAACTATGGCTACACCTTC. It yields the protein CASSTLVGLSNYGYTF.

The chain uses TRBV13 and TRBJ1-2, with 8 bases matching TRBD1. Germline CDR1 reads PRHDT; CDR2 reads FYEKMQ (reference sequence). Losses at the gene ends were 4 bases for V and 8 bases for J; bases not matched to a gene: 9. CDR3 length: 14 amino acids. CDR3 sequence (DNA): TGTGCCAGCAGCTCCGGACAGGGTTCCAGAGGCTACACCTTC. It codes for CASSSGQGSRGYTF.

A few counts support this clone. The chain couples TRBV25-1 to TRBJ1-6; D ambiguous. V was cut by 0 bases and J by 9 bases, with 9 bases left in between. CDR1 MGHDK and CDR2 SYGVNS come from the germline V gene. The CDR3 extends over 14 amino acids. The CDR3 is CASSEYQEGSPLHF. The CDR3 bases are TGTGCCAGCAGTGAATACCAGGAGGGTTCACCCCTCCACTTT. Complete variable domain (other parts from reference TRBV25-1 and TRBJ1-6): EADIYQTPRYLVIGTGKKITLECSQTMGHDKMYWYQQDPGMELHLIHYSYGVNSTEKGDLSSESTVSRIRTEHFPLTLESARPSHTSQYLCASSEYQEGSPLHFGNGTRLTVT.

The genes are TRBV18 and TRBJ1-1, with D tentatively TRBD1 (6 bases). Germline assignment: CDR1 KGHSH and CDR2 LQKENI. Between the trimmed V and J ends, which lost 4 bases and 2 bases, there was a span of 17 bases. The CDR3 extends over 16 amino acids. The CDR3 sequence: CASSRSRTESNTEAFF. In DNA, the CDR3 is TGTGCCAGCTCACGAAGTCGGACAGAGTCTAACACTGAAGCTTTCTTT. The full variable domain, completed using reference TRBV18 and TRBJ1-1, is NAGVMQNPRHLVRRRGQEARLRCSPMKGHSHVYWYRQLPEEGLKFMVYLQKENIIDESGMPKERFSAEFPKEGPSILRIQQVVRGDSAAYFCASSRSRTESNTEAFFGQGTRLTVV.

The chain joins TRBV19 to TRBJ2-2; TRBD1 matches 7 bases. CDR1 LNHDA and CDR2 SQIVND come from the germline V gene (reference sequence). The CDR3 sequence is 14 residues long. Unmatched junction bases numbered 8, after V lost 10 bases and J lost 3 bases. The CDR3 is CATLSGTDTGELFF. The CDR3 nucleotides read TGTGCCACCCTATCCGGGACAGACACCGGGGAGCTGTTTTTT.

J is TRBJ1-2 and V is TRBV28; 12 positions agree with TRBD1. The length of the CDR3 is 14 residues. From germline, CDR1 is MDHEN and CDR2 SYDVKM. V lost 5 bases and J lost 7; bases outside the gene matches: 5. CDR3 sequence (DNA): TGTGCCAGCAGTGCGCCGGGACAGGGGGCTGGCTACACCTTC. This encodes CASSAPGQGAGYTF.

The gene calls are TRBV7-3 and TRBJ2-3; 8 positions agree with TRBD1. This CDR3 is 15 amino acids long. V shed 2 bases and J 3 bases; nucleotides not matched to a gene: 4. Germline V gives CDR1 SGHTA, CDR2 FQGTGA. The CDR3: CASSLGQGSTDTQYF. The CDR3 bases are TGTGCCAGCAGCTTAGGACAGGGTTCGACAGATACGCAGTATTTT.